This TCR beta chain was identified during a study of T cell clones after liver transplantation. The repertoire was sequenced with immunoSEQ multiplex PCR; TCRdb's copy has only in-frame clones and lacks some. The table lists over 60,000 clones, about 80% of them singletons. In its sample, this clone was seen once. The CDR3 is 14 residues long. With V trimmed by 10 bases and J by 7 bases, 11 bases remained unmatched. Germline V gene lookup returns CDR1 SNHLY and CDR2 FYNNEI. The chain combines TRBV2 with TRBJ2-2; 8 bases agree with TRBD2. This TCR was recovered from a human donor who received a liver transplant. Sample: CD4+ T cells from blood, taken before liver transplant. CDR3 in DNA: TGTGCCACCACGACCAAGCGGGAGAGCGGGGAGCTGTTTTTT. Encoded protein: CATTTKRESGELFF.